Below are 31 T cell receptor beta chains sequenced from a single sample in a study of blood T cell repertoires in COVID-19. TCRdb's copy holds only in-frame clones and misses some; the assay was immunoSEQ multiplex PCR. The sample carries roughly 140,000 clones, 70% to 90% recorded once. The sequencing sample was made of peripheral blood. Receptors originate from a woman in her sixties or seventies with COVID-19, enrolled during active disease.

This clone showed up just a few times. This chain joins TRBV7-9 and TRBJ1-6; D remains ambiguous. This CDR3 region has 17 residues. Germline V gene data show CDR1 as SEHNR and CDR2 as FQNEAQ (reference sequence). The V gene lost 5 bases and the J gene lost 9 bases, with 23 bases spanning the gap. The chain's CDR3 is CASSLQGAGGSASPLHF. In DNA, the CDR3 is TGTGCCAGCAGCCTCCAAGGTGCAGGTGGATCGGCTTCACCCCTCCACTTT.

This chain joins TRBV29-1 and TRBJ2-7, with a possible D match to TRBD1 (5 bases). Looked up from germline, CDR1 is SQVTM and CDR2 is ANQGSEA. The CDR3 runs to 14 residues. The V gene lost 1 base and the J gene lost 2 bases, with 12 bases spanning the gap. The CDR3 DNA reads TGCAGCGTTGAAGGGCAGGGCGCGACCTACGAGCAGTACTTC. Protein product: CSVEGQGATYEQYF.

The chain carries TRBV19 and TRBJ1-1, with D maybe TRBD1 (5 bases). The ends were cut back, 2 bases at V and 1 base at J, with 8 bases in the middle. The CDR3 runs to 14 residues. Germline V gene sequence: CDR1 LNHDA, CDR2 SQIVND (reference sequence). CDR3 loop: CASSIWGGNTEAFF. The CDR3 DNA reads TGTGCCAGTAGTATATGGGGGGGGAACACTGAAGCTTTCTTT.

This clone was observed a single time. The chain carries TRBV18 and TRBJ1-5; 10 nucleotides line up with TRBD1. The length of the CDR3 is 18 residues. J was trimmed by 1 base and V by 4 bases; bases with no gene match: 10. The germline gives CDR1 KGHSH, CDR2 LQKENI. The CDR3 here is CASSLETGGILSNQPQHF. Written as DNA, the CDR3 is TGTGCCAGCTCACTCGAGACAGGGGGCATATTGAGCAATCAGCCCCAGCATTTT.

The CDR3 here is CASSYSSGGAYNEQFF. CDR3 nucleotide sequence: TGTGCCAGCAGTTATTCGAGCGGGGGGGCCTACAATGAGCAGTTCTTC. This chain connects TRBV6-5 to TRBJ2-1; TRBD2 agrees at 10 bases. The CDR3 loop spans 16 amino acids. V was pared by 3 bases and J by 2 bases, with 4 bases of the junction left unmatched. Germline V lookup: CDR1 MNHEY, CDR2 SVGAGI.

The genes are TRBV27 and TRBJ2-7; D gene uncertain. The CDR3 extends over 13 amino acids. CDR1 and CDR2 (germline): MNHEY, SMNVEV (reference sequence). Deletions cut 5 bases from V and 6 bases from J, with 14 bases between. The CDR3 spells CASSQALRLEQYF. CDR3 nucleotides: TGTGCCAGCAGTCAAGCTTTGAGGCTCGAGCAGTACTTC.

The chain uses TRBV10-3 and TRBJ1-2; D gene unclear. The CDR3 runs 12 residues. Germline CDR1 and CDR2: ENHRY and SYGVKD. Trimming removed 6 bases from V and 4 bases from J, with 9 bases in between. The CDR3 nucleotides are TGTGCCATCAGCCCCACTACCTATGGCTACACCTTC. Translated, it gives CAISPTTYGYTF.

The chain employs TRBV20-1 and TRBJ1-6, with 9 bases identical to TRBD1. Germline V gives CDR1 DFQATT, CDR2 SNEGSKA (reference sequence). V shed 3 bases and J 9 bases; nucleotides not matched to a gene: 9. The CDR3 consists of 15 residues. The CDR3 DNA reads TGCAGTGCTAGTACCCGGGACAGGGCTGGTTCACCCCTCCACTTT. It translates to CSASTRDRAGSPLHF.

The chain links TRBV4-1 to TRBJ1-6; the D is unclear. Germline assignment: CDR1 MGHRA and CDR2 YSYEKL. The CDR3 is 14 amino acids. CDR3 sequence (DNA): TGCGCTACCCGACGGAGCTCCTATAATTCACCCCTCCACTTT. Protein product: CATRRSSYNSPLHF.

This clone was observed a handful of times. This CDR3 is also generated by other DNA sequences in the sample. This chain uses TRBV30 with TRBJ1-6; 8 positions match TRBD1. J was trimmed by 7 bases and V by 4 bases; bases with no gene match: 3. The CDR3 runs to 13 residues. Germline CDR1 and CDR2: GTSNPN and SVGIG (reference sequence). Written as DNA, the CDR3 is TGTGCCTGGACCGGACAGGGAAATTCACCCCTCCACTTT. This encodes CAWTGQGNSPLHF.

The rearrangement joins TRBV5-1 to TRBJ2-1; 13 bases fit TRBD2. Trimming cost V 4 bases and J 5 bases; bases outside gene matches: 3. The length of the CDR3 is 15 residues. Germline CDR1 is SGHRS and CDR2 is YFSETQ. The CDR3 protein is CASSRLAGGDNEQFF. CDR3 coding DNA: TGCGCCAGCAGCAGACTAGCGGGAGGTGACAATGAGCAGTTCTTC.

The CDR3 sequence: CASSLTLDRLTTNEKLFF. The CDR3 DNA reads as TGTGCCAGCAGTTTAACCCTGGACAGGCTCACAACTAATGAAAAACTGTTTTTT. The chain recombines TRBV27 with TRBJ1-4, with 7 bases identical to TRBD1. V trimming: 2 bases; J trimming: 0 bases; junction bases outside the gene matches: 9. The CDR3 covers 18 residues. Looked up from germline, CDR1 is MNHEY and CDR2 is SMNVEV (reference sequence).

This chain uses TRBV2 with TRBJ1-2; 7 positions agree with TRBD1. The trim removed 2 bases at V and 5 bases at J, leaving 8 bases unmatched. From germline, CDR1 is SNHLY and CDR2 FYNNEI. CDR3 length: 15 residues. DNA of the CDR3: TGTGCCAGCAGTGAATTGCGACAGGGAGCTTATGGCTACACCTTC. This sequence encodes CASSELRQGAYGYTF.

The CDR3 nucleotides are TGTGCCAGCCGCTCATCAGATTTGCAGCCCCAGCATTTT. Encoded protein: CASRSSDLQPQHF. The rearrangement links TRBV6-5 to TRBJ1-5; D is undetermined. V lost 8 bases and J 7 bases, leaving 15 bases between the germline ends. There are 13 residues in the CDR3. The V gene's germline CDR1 is MNHEY and CDR2 SVGAGI.

This sequence joins TRBV3-1 (or the pseudogene TRBV3-2) and TRBJ1-5; maybe TRBD1 (6 bases). The CDR3 has 18 amino acids. With 5 bases removed from V and 0 bases from J, the gap between germline ends came to 20 bases. Germline V lookup: CDR1 LGHDT, CDR2 YNNKEL (reference sequence). CDR3 DNA: TGTGCCAGCAGCAGGGGGTGGGGCGGCGACATTAGCAATCAGCCCCAGCATTTT. Residues: CASSRGWGGDISNQPQHF.

V and J are TRBV7-9 and TRBJ1-1; TRBD1 aligns across 8 bases. The germline gives CDR1 SEHNR, CDR2 FQNEAQ (reference sequence). V was pared by 5 bases and J by 5 bases, with 10 bases of the junction left unmatched. CDR3 length: 15 amino acids. For the CDR3, the DNA is TGTGCCAGCAGCCCTAGAAAAACAGGGGGAACTGAAGCTTTCTTT. It encodes CASSPRKTGGTEAFF.

This clone was seen just once. The rearrangement uses TRBV30 and TRBJ1-1, with unresolved D. The CDR3 extends over 13 amino acids. V was cut by 4 bases and J by 0 bases, with 9 bases left in between. The germline V gene has CDR1 GTSNPN and CDR2 SVGIG (reference sequence). The CDR3 nucleotides are TGTGCCTGGATGGCAGGCATGAACACTGAAGCTTTCTTT. Translating gives CAWMAGMNTEAFF.

The genes are TRBV5-5 and TRBJ1-5; TRBD1 agrees at 7 bases. The trim removed 4 bases at V and 0 bases at J, leaving 7 bases unmatched. Germline V gene sequence: CDR1 SGHKS, CDR2 YYEKEE (reference sequence). The CDR3 length is 16 residues. CDR3 sequence: CASSLRTGSSNQPQHF. The CDR3 bases are TGTGCCAGCAGCCTACGGACAGGTTCTAGCAATCAGCCCCAGCATTTT.

The chain links TRBV4-1 to TRBJ1-6; D possibly corresponds to TRBD1 (5 bases). V lost 0 bases and J 11 bases, leaving 8 bases between the germline ends. CDR3 length equals 13 residues. In germline, CDR1 is MGHRA, CDR2 YSYEKL. CDR3 amino acids: CASSQDKGTPLHF. CDR3 coding DNA: TGCGCCAGCAGCCAAGATAAGGGGACACCCCTCCACTTT.

The chain recombines TRBV4-1 with TRBJ2-4, with D unclear. V was clipped by 4 bases and J by 1 base, with 11 bases between them. Germline CDR1 reads MGHRA; CDR2 reads YSYEKL. CDR3 length: 15 residues. The CDR3, as DNA: TGCGCCAGCAGCCGAATCGGTGTTGCCAAAAACATTCAGTACTTC. It specifies CASSRIGVAKNIQYF.

The chain has TRBV19 and TRBJ1-3; the match to TRBD1 covers 7 bases. The CDR3 is made up of 16 amino acids. Per germline, CDR1 LNHDA and CDR2 SQIVND (reference sequence). J was trimmed by 0 bases and V by 10 bases; bases with no gene match: 12. The CDR3 DNA reads TGTGCCACTCGAGACTCTCCAGGGGGCTCTGGAAACACCATATATTTT. Translating it yields CATRDSPGGSGNTIYF.

In this sample, this clone turned up a few times. The chain carries TRBV19 and TRBJ1-2, with 8 bases matching TRBD1. Per the germline V gene, CDR1 is LNHDA and CDR2 is SQIVND (reference sequence). CDR3 length: 15 residues. V trimming: 8 bases; J trimming: 2 bases; junction bases outside the gene matches: 10. Here the CDR3 reads CASDSMRQGNYGYTF. As DNA, the CDR3 is TGTGCCAGTGATTCCATGCGACAGGGGAACTATGGCTACACCTTC.

The chain couples TRBV21-1 to TRBJ2-7; whether TRBD1, the table's D call, matches the DNA was not checked. TRBV21-1 is shown as a pseudogene. CDR3 length: 18 residues. The CDR3 is CASSKGGTGGALGYEQYF. The CDR3 nucleotides are TGTGCCAGCAGCAAAGGCGGGACAGGGGGCGCACTAGGCTACGAGCAGTACTTC.

This clone has a single count. The chain couples TRBV4-2 to TRBJ2-7; 8 positions agree with TRBD2. V lost 4 bases and J lost 6; bases outside the gene matches: 8. Germline V lookup: CDR1 LGHNA, CDR2 YNFKEQ. The CDR3 has 14 residues. DNA for the CDR3: TGTGCCAGCAGCCGGAACGGGAGGGCCGTCGAGCAGTACTTC. This encodes CASSRNGRAVEQYF.

This chain joins TRBV6-5 and TRBJ2-4; D perhaps matches TRBD2 (5 bases). From germline, CDR1 is MNHEY and CDR2 SVGAGI. Deletions cut 0 bases from V and 1 base from J, with 10 bases between. There are 16 residues in the CDR3. CDR3 nucleotides: TGTGCCAGCAGTTACTCCGCTAGCCGGGCCAAAAACATTCAGTACTTC. It translates to CASSYSASRAKNIQYF.

This clone was detected a few times. The chain recombines TRBV6-4 with TRBJ2-1; the D gene is possibly TRBD2 (7 bases). The CDR3 has 16 residues. CDR1 MRHNA and CDR2 SNTAGT come from the germline V gene. V dropped 3 bases and J dropped 4 bases, with 16 bases sitting between them. In nucleotides, the CDR3 is TGTGCCAGCAGTGATGTAGGGGGGGCTTTATACAATGAGCAGTTCTTC. Encoded protein: CASSDVGGALYNEQFF.

This chain uses TRBV5-4 with TRBJ1-6, with 9 bases fitting TRBD1. CDR3 length: 17 residues. The germline gives CDR1 SGHNT, CDR2 YYREEE (reference sequence). The V segment lost 4 bases and the J segment 5 bases; nucleotides outside the gene matches: 10. This CDR3 reads CASSNPGQGIDNSPLHF. In nucleotides, the CDR3 is TGTGCCAGCAGCAACCCGGGACAGGGAATCGATAATTCACCCCTCCACTTT.

DNA for the CDR3: TGTGCCAGCAGTCAGGGACTTGAAGCTTTCTTT. Translating gives CASSQGLEAFF. V is TRBV6-5 and J is TRBJ1-1; D is possibly TRBD1 (5 bases). The CDR3 totals 11 residues. The V end was cut by 5 bases, the J end by 7 bases, with 8 bases between. The germline CDR1 and CDR2 sequences are MNHEY and SVGAGI.

The V gene is TRBV9, the J gene TRBJ1-3; 7 positions match TRBD1. CDR1 and CDR2 (germline): SGDLS, YYNGEE. V shed 4 bases, J shed 6 bases, and the junction held 7 bases outside the gene matches. The CDR3 sequence is 14 residues long. CDR3 nucleotide sequence: TGTGCCAGCAGCCCGGGACAGAATATAAACACCATATATTTT. Amino acids: CASSPGQNINTIYF.

J is TRBJ1-3 and V is TRBV5-6; D is unclear. Between the trimmed V and J ends, which lost 4 bases and 3 bases, there was a span of 14 bases. This CDR3 contains 15 residues. Germline CDR1 reads SGHDT; CDR2 reads YYEEEE. This chain's CDR3 is CASSLSDRDGNTIYF. The CDR3 nucleotides read TGTGCCAGCAGCCTCTCGGACCGGGATGGAAACACCATATATTTT.

The rearrangement joins TRBV25-1 to TRBJ1-6, with 10 nucleotides matching TRBD1. The CDR3 runs 16 residues. The germline gives CDR1 MGHDK, CDR2 SYGVNS. Trimming cost V 8 bases and J 4 bases; bases outside gene matches: 8. This chain's CDR3 is CASGPTGGGYNSPLHF. The CDR3 DNA reads TGTGCCAGCGGGCCGACAGGGGGCGGGTATAATTCACCCCTCCACTTT.